The text below deals with one T cell receptor beta chain. The sample carries other DNA sequences with the same CDR3. Profiled with immunoSEQ multiplex PCR; TCRdb holds only in-frame clones, not every one. The table has some 140,000 clones, around 79% seen once. The CDR3 totals 13 residues. Trimming stripped 1 base from V and 4 bases from J, with 5 bases between. The germline gives CDR1 LGHDT, CDR2 YNNKEL (reference sequence). The sample comes from a study of blood T cell repertoires in COVID-19. For the study at large: Acute-phase and convalescent COVID-19 samples originated in the United States, Italy and Spain. In each case, the material was cDNA or gDNA derived from T cells, B-cell-depleted T cells, or PBMCs.

J is TRBJ1-5 and V is TRBV3-1 (or the pseudogene TRBV3-2); D call uncertain. This clonotype was obtained from a man of 80 years or more with acute or convalescent COVID-19. The sample was peripheral blood. The CDR3 nucleotides read TGTGCCAGCAGCCAAGGAGGGAATCAGCCCCAGCATTTT. Its protein is CASSQGGNQPQHF.